This T cell receptor beta chain was recovered during a study of blood T cells in healthy people across ages. This CDR3 has 14 amino acids. CDR1 is MGHRA and CDR2 is YSYEKL in the germline V gene. V was cut by 6 bases and J by 1 base, with 12 bases left in between. Primers used in a second PCR of roughly 7 to 11 cycles were a sample-barcoded 5' primer and a J-beta primer mix. Via MiXCR, TCRdb re-called the 5' RACE reads, giving one row per CDR3 protein. The repertoire holds around 1.5 million distinct CDR3 sequences, with approximately 60% as singletons. The sequencing sample was made of blood. The receptor's source is a man between 18 and 35 years old in good health. The chain carries TRBV4-1 and TRBJ1-1; D is possibly TRBD1 (6 bases). Here the CDR3 reads CASRLRGANTEAFF. The CDR3 DNA follows: TGCGCCAGCAGACTCAGGGGCGCGAACACTGAAGCTTTCTTT.